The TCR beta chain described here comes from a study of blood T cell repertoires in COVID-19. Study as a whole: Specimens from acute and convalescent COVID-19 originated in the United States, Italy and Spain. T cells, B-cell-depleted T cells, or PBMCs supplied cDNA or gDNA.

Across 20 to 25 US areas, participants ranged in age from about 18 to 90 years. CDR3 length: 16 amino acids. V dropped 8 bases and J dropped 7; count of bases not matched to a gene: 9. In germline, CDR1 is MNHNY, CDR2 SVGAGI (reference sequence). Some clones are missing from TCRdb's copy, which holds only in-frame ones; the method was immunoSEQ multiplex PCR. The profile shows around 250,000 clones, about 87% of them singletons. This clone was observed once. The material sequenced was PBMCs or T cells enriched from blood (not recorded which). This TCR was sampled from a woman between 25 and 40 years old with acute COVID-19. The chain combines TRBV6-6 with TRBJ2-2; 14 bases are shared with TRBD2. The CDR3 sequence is CASRPGLAGVGGELFF. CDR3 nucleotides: TGTGCCAGCCGCCCGGGACTAGCGGGAGTCGGCGGGGAGCTGTTTTTT.